The 28 T cell receptor beta chains presented below share a single source sample, sequenced in a study of T cells after yellow fever vaccination. A single record per CDR3 protein comes from TCRdb applying MiXCR to the 5' RACE reads. Of 280,000 or so distinct CDR3 sequences listed, 8.5% to 10% are singletons. The specimen was CD4+ T cells sorted from PBMCs, collected 5 days after the yellow fever booster vaccination. These receptor sequences come from a man younger than 30 who received the YFV17D yellow fever vaccine.

This clonotype has a handful of counts. V and J are TRBV7-2 and TRBJ1-5; TRBD1 agrees at 7 bases. V shed 6 bases and J 10 bases; nucleotides not matched to a gene: 9. This CDR3 has 13 residues. Germline V gene lookup returns CDR1 SGHTA and CDR2 FQGNSA. CDR3 in DNA: TGTGCCAGCAGGCAAATGACAGGGCACCCCCAGCATTTT. It specifies CASRQMTGHPQHF.

The chain has TRBV11-2 and TRBJ2-1, with D tentatively TRBD2 (5 bases). The CDR3 runs 13 residues. V was cut by 0 bases and J by 8 bases, with 8 bases left in between. Per the germline V gene, CDR1 is SGHAT and CDR2 is FQNNGV. The CDR3 spells CASSLDLEDEQFF. As DNA, the CDR3 is TGTGCCAGCAGCTTAGATCTGGAGGATGAGCAGTTCTTC.

The rearrangement uses TRBV5-1 and TRBJ1-4; 7 bases fit TRBD1. The CDR3 runs to 14 residues. Germline CDR1 SGHRS, CDR2 YFSETQ. Unmatched junction bases numbered 3, after V lost 5 bases and J lost 2 bases. In DNA form, the CDR3 reads TGCGCCAGCAGACGGGACAGCACTAATGAAAAACTGTTTTTT. Amino acid sequence: CASRRDSTNEKLFF.

Written as DNA, the CDR3 is TGCGCCAGCAGCGGCAGGGTACAAGATGGCACCGGGGAGCTGTTTTTT. It specifies CASSGRVQDGTGELFF. This chain joins TRBV5-1 and TRBJ2-2, with D perhaps matching TRBD1 (5 bases). Trimming took off 4 bases at V and 4 bases at J, with 17 bases between the two ends. Germline lookup yields CDR1 SGHRS and CDR2 YFSETQ. The CDR3 runs 16 residues.

This clonotype was counted a few times. This chain joins TRBV28 and TRBJ2-7, with D unclear. The CDR3 is 19 residues long. The germline V gene encodes CDR1 MDHEN and CDR2 SYDVKM. The V gene lost 2 bases and the J gene lost 0 bases, with 23 bases spanning the gap. CDR3 DNA: TGTGCCAGCAGTTTAATATATTCCCCGGAGACGGTATCCTCCTACGAGCAGTACGTC. This translates into CASSLIYSPETVSSYEQYV.

This clonotype came up a few times. The chain has TRBV5-1 and TRBJ2-3; D perhaps matches TRBD1 (6 bases). Germline lookup yields CDR1 SGHRS and CDR2 YFSETQ. The CDR3 sequence is 16 residues long. V lost 3 bases, J lost 7 bases, and 21 bases lay in between. CDR3 coding DNA: TGCGCCAGCAGCTCCCAGACAGGATCCCGTAGGAATACGCAGTATTTT. It specifies CASSSQTGSRRNTQYF.

This clonotype showed up many times. V usage is TRBV7-2 and J usage is TRBJ1-1; TRBD1 matches at 8 bases. This CDR3 is 14 amino acids long. Germline CDR1 SGHTA, CDR2 FQGNSA. Trimming removed 3 bases from V and 1 base from J; junction bases left unmatched: 1. CDR3 sequence (DNA): TGTGCCAGCAGCTTCGACAGGGGGAACACTGAAGCTTTCTTT. Its protein is CASSFDRGNTEAFF.

V and J are TRBV24-1 and TRBJ2-5; D is unresolved. This CDR3 has 14 amino acids. V was shortened by 3 bases and J by 4 bases, with 11 bases between the two germline ends. The V gene's germline CDR1 is KGHDR and CDR2 SFDVKD. The CDR3 region has the DNA TGTGCCACCAGTGATGCTCAGACTGGAGAGACCCAGTACTTC. This sequence encodes CATSDAQTGETQYF.

Many counts were recorded for this clonotype. V is TRBV20-1 and J is TRBJ1-1; a possible D gene is TRBD1 (6 bases). The CDR3 spans 13 residues. Per the germline V gene, CDR1 is DFQATT and CDR2 is SNEGSKA (reference sequence). V lost 5 bases and J 5 bases, leaving 15 bases between the germline ends. CDR3 sequence reads: CSARQDRETEAFF. CDR3 sequence (DNA): TGCAGTGCTCGACAGGACAGAGAAACTGAAGCTTTCTTT.

This clonotype was seen ten or more times. The chain couples TRBV10-3 to TRBJ2-2; TRBD2 might be the D (6 bases). This CDR3 spans 15 amino acids. V lost 4 bases, J lost 5 bases, and 14 bases lay in between. Germline CDR1 reads ENHRY; CDR2 reads SYGVKD. CDR3 in DNA: TGTGCCATCAGTGTGGGACTCATCTCAACCGGGGAGCTGTTTTTT. This translates into CAISVGLISTGELFF.

In its sample, this clonotype was seen many times. V is TRBV11-3 and J is TRBJ2-3; TRBD1 is a possible D gene (5 bases). The CDR3 runs 14 residues. With 0 bases removed from V and 5 bases from J, the gap between germline ends came to 9 bases. Germline V gene lookup returns CDR1 SGHNT and CDR2 YENEEA. CDR3 amino acids: CASSLEGLGDTQYF. The CDR3 region has the DNA TGTGCCAGCAGCTTAGAGGGGCTGGGAGATACGCAGTATTTT.

J is TRBJ2-1 and V is TRBV10-3, with D perhaps being TRBD1 or TRBD2 (5 bases each). The germline V and J ends were trimmed by 1 base and 8 bases, with 15 bases remaining between them. There are 15 residues in the CDR3. CDR1 and CDR2 from the germline V gene are ENHRY and SYGVKD. In DNA, the CDR3 is TGTGCCATCAGTGAGTTGGGACCTTCACTTGATGAGCAGTTCTTC. It codes for CAISELGPSLDEQFF.

This clonotype was picked up a small number of times. The chain links TRBV9 to TRBJ1-4; the match to TRBD1 covers 8 bases. Germline values: CDR1 SGDLS, CDR2 YYNGEE. The V segment lost 0 bases and the J segment 8 bases; nucleotides outside the gene matches: 6. The CDR3 spans 15 residues. CDR3 amino acids: CASSVEETGVEKLFF. DNA for the CDR3: TGTGCCAGCAGCGTAGAGGAGACAGGGGTGGAAAAACTGTTTTTT.

This clonotype was observed a handful of times. The rearrangement uses TRBV6-1 and TRBJ1-5; the D gene is possibly TRBD1 (6 bases). V was shortened by 6 bases and J by 0 bases, with 12 bases between the two germline ends. The germline V gene has CDR1 MNHNS and CDR2 SASEGT. The CDR3 loop spans 15 amino acids. CDR3 sequence (DNA): TGTGCCAGCAGGGTAGGGGGGTATAGCAATCAGCCCCAGCATTTT. Its translation: CASRVGGYSNQPQHF.

This clonotype occurred many times. This chain joins TRBV7-9 and TRBJ1-1; D is unclear. The germline gives CDR1 SEHNR, CDR2 FQNEAQ (reference sequence). V lost 1 base to trimming and J lost 8 bases, with 5 bases between them. This CDR3 is 11 amino acids long. The CDR3 coding sequence is TGTGCCAGCAGCTTAGTCCTGGAAGCTTTCTTT. This sequence encodes CASSLVLEAFF.

The V call is TRBV7-8, the J call TRBJ1-5, with 10 positions matching TRBD1. The germline gives CDR1 SGHVS, CDR2 FQNEAQ. V dropped 3 bases and J dropped 6; count of bases not matched to a gene: 5. CDR3 length: 15 residues. The CDR3 region has the DNA TGTGCCAGCAGCTTGGGACAGGGGAGGGGTCAGCCCCAGCATTTT. It is translated as CASSLGQGRGQPQHF.

This clonotype was counted between two and nine times. This chain uses TRBV4-1 with TRBJ2-3; 7 positions agree with TRBD2. The CDR3 consists of 14 residues. Per germline, CDR1 MGHRA and CDR2 YSYEKL. V was clipped by 8 bases and J by 3 bases; unmatched bases: 8. In nucleotides, the CDR3 is TGCGCCAGCCAGGAGCGGGGAATTACAGATACGCAGTATTTT. It is translated as CASQERGITDTQYF.

This clonotype was detected only a few times. This rearrangement joins TRBV20-1 to TRBJ2-5; D remains unclear. CDR3 length equals 12 residues. Germline CDR1 and CDR2: DFQATT and SNEGSKA (reference sequence). V was clipped by 5 bases and J by 4 bases, with 11 bases between them. Here the CDR3 reads CSAPAAAETQYF. As DNA, the CDR3 is TGCAGTGCTCCCGCGGCGGCAGAGACCCAGTACTTC.

This chain joins TRBV27 and TRBJ1-6; TRBD1 matches 8 bases. Germline CDR1 MNHEY, CDR2 SMNVEV (reference sequence). J gave up 6 bases and V 2 bases, and 3 bases lay outside the gene matches. This CDR3 has 15 amino acids. The DNA for the CDR3 is TGTGCCAGCAGTTTAAGGACAGGGTTTAATTCACCCCTCCACTTT. Translating it yields CASSLRTGFNSPLHF.

In this sample, this clonotype turned up a few times. The chain has TRBV7-6 and TRBJ2-2; D ambiguous. V gave up 0 bases and J gave up 3 bases, with 5 bases separating them. CDR3 size: 14 residues. CDR1 and CDR2 from the germline V gene are SGHVS and FNYEAQ. The CDR3 is CASSLASYTGELFF. DNA for the CDR3: TGTGCCAGCAGCTTAGCGAGCTACACCGGGGAGCTGTTTTTT.

This clonotype was observed a handful of times. The chain couples TRBV4-3 to TRBJ2-6; no clear D gene. The CDR3 has 18 residues. Per the germline V gene, CDR1 is LGHNA and CDR2 is YSLEER. V was pared by 0 bases and J by 0 bases, with 12 bases between. The CDR3 DNA sequence: TGCGCCAGCAGCCAAGATATGGTAGGCGGCTCTGGGGCCAACGTCCTGACTTTC. Residues: CASSQDMVGGSGANVLTF.

The V gene is TRBV4-3, the J gene TRBJ2-3, with TRBD2 as a possible D gene (7 bases). CDR3 size: 16 residues. V shed 0 bases and J shed 5 bases, with 15 bases lying between them. Germline values: CDR1 LGHNA, CDR2 YSLEER. CDR3 DNA sequence: TGCGCCAGCAGCCAAGATCGGGGGGCGGGGAAAGATACGCAGTATTTT. It yields the protein CASSQDRGAGKDTQYF.

The gene calls are TRBV5-1 and TRBJ2-5; weak D call: TRBD2 (6 bases). CDR3 size: 14 residues. Germline lookup yields CDR1 SGHRS and CDR2 YFSETQ. V lost 1 base and J 5 bases, leaving 12 bases between the germline ends. This CDR3 reads CASSLFGTRETQYF. CDR3 DNA: TGCGCCAGCAGCTTGTTCGGGACTCGGGAGACCCAGTACTTC.

This clonotype occurred a few times. The gene calls are TRBV7-3 and TRBJ2-7, with D possibly being TRBD1 (5 bases). The CDR3 contains 15 residues. CDR1 and CDR2 from the germline V gene are SGHTA and FQGTGA. The V gene lost 3 bases and the J gene lost 1 base, with 13 bases spanning the gap. CDR3 amino acids: CASSFTTGPSYEQYV. The CDR3 DNA reads TGTGCCAGCAGCTTCACCACAGGCCCGTCCTACGAGCAGTACGTC.

There are many counts of this clonotype. The chain recombines TRBV28 with TRBJ1-6, with D maybe TRBD1 (5 bases). Trimming pared 6 bases from V and 9 bases from J, leaving 21 bases between. The CDR3 length is 16 residues. Germline V gives CDR1 MDHEN, CDR2 SYDVKM. In DNA, the CDR3 is TGTGCCAGCAGCGGAGGCGCGGGGGAGTGGCGTTCACCCCTCCACTTT. This gives the protein CASSGGAGEWRSPLHF.

CDR3 in DNA: TGCAGCGTTGAGGGGACAGGGGGCGCGGAGCAGTACTTC. It is translated as CSVEGTGGAEQYF. The chain links TRBV29-1 to TRBJ2-7; TRBD1 matches 12 bases. Germline V gene data show CDR1 as SQVTM and CDR2 as ANQGSEA. The CDR3 loop spans 13 amino acids. V shed 3 bases and J 7 bases; nucleotides not matched to a gene: 4.

This clonotype was observed at least ten times. J is TRBJ2-3 and V is TRBV27; 7 nucleotides match TRBD2. The CDR3 runs 13 residues. V was clipped by 4 bases and J by 5 bases; unmatched bases: 3. CDR1 is MNHEY, CDR2 SMNVEV, per germline (reference sequence). This chain's CDR3 is CASSSGGRDTQYF. CDR3 coding DNA: TGTGCCAGCAGTTCAGGCGGGAGAGATACGCAGTATTTT.

This clonotype was observed a handful of times. The gene calls are TRBV7-3 and TRBJ1-6, with 7 bases that match TRBD1. CDR3 length equals 15 residues. Germline lookup yields CDR1 SGHTA and CDR2 FQGTGA. Losses at the gene ends were 0 bases for V and 9 bases for J; bases not matched to a gene: 5. CDR3 bases: TGTGCCAGCAGCTTAACGGCAGGGGGGGGTTCACCCCTCCACTTT. Protein sequence: CASSLTAGGGSPLHF.